These T cell receptor beta chains were read from a single sample in a study of cytomegalovirus exposure and HLA in healthy donors. TCRdb's copy holds only in-frame clones and misses some; the assay was immunoSEQ multiplex PCR. The sample records 110,000 or so clones, 74% being singletons. The sequencing sample was made of PBMCs. The origin of the receptors is a woman aged 40 to 50 in good health and CMV-seropositive. CDR3s include the opening cysteine and the closing phenylalanine or tryptophan. Each record gives: V gene, D gene, CDR3 protein. D genes are given only for firm matches.

TRBV7-8 | TRBD2 | CASSHTSGGPPIEQFF
TRBV7-2 | - | CASSNQGNTEAFF
TRBV28 | TRBD1 | CASSSGTGGNYEQYF
TRBV4-3 | - | CASSQDRGLSSYNEQFF
TRBV7-9 | - | CASSLVGETEAFF
TRBV11-2 | TRBD1 | CASRRAGTGAYNEQFF
TRBV29-1 | TRBD1 | CSVIRQGVTGELFF
TRBV14 | - | CASSLSTGQPQHF
TRBV11-2 | - | CASSPARIGAFF
TRBV30 | TRBD1 | CAWSQPGQGTDEQFF
TRBV4-1 | TRBD1 | CASSQGQGAAYEQYF
TRBV4-1 | - | CASSQDPWLEAFF
TRBV18 | TRBD1 | CASSPDRERNEKLFF
TRBV4-2 | TRBD1 | CASSQDVVQGGPLHF
TRBV21-1 | - | CASRAPAKNIQYF
TRBV5-4 | TRBD2 | CASSFPSGGLNEQFF
TRBV30 | - | CAWSVGGAPYGYTF